A selection of T cell receptor beta chains follows, all from one sample in a study of blood T cells in healthy people across ages. TCRdb ran MiXCR on the 5' RACE reads and lists one entry per CDR3 protein. The data show about 1,800,000 distinct CDR3 sequences, 25% to 30% seen once. Material: blood. These receptors were collected from a woman under 40 in good health. CDR3s include the opening cysteine and the closing phenylalanine or tryptophan. Each record gives: D gene, clone size, J gene, V gene, CDR3 protein, CDR3 DNA. D genes are given only for firm matches. Not every row has a clone size; where given, it reads once, few, many or a size class.

>TRBD1|few|TRBJ1-6|TRBV5-1
CASRPTGSSPLHF
TGCGCCAGCAGACCGACAGGGTCATCACCCCTCCACTTT
>.|.|TRBJ2-7|TRBV10-1
CASRAWEQGYEQYF
TGCGCCAGCAGGGCGTGGGAGCAGGGATACGAGCAGTACTTC
>.|few|TRBJ2-7|TRBV29-1
CSAQHLSAEQYF
TGCAGCGCCCAACACTTATCTGCCGAGCAGTACTTC
>.|.|TRBJ1-2|TRBV5-1
CASSLESGDYGYTF
TGCGCCAGCAGCTTGGAATCAGGGGACTATGGCTACACCTTC
>TRBD1|few|TRBJ1-5|TRBV5-5
CASSGRDREIQPQHF
TGTGCCAGCAGCGGACGGGACAGGGAAATTCAGCCCCAGCATTTT
>.|.|TRBJ2-7|TRBV20-1
CSASSGMDYEQYF
TGCAGTGCTAGTTCGGGGATGGACTACGAGCAGTACTTC
>TRBD2|few|TRBJ2-5|TRBV4-3
CASSQGLTSGQETQYF
TGCGCCAGCAGCCAAGGCCTAACTAGCGGACAAGAGACCCAGTACTTC
>.|few|TRBJ2-7|TRBV11-2
CASSLGGDRSYEQYF
TGTGCCAGCAGCTTAGGAGGTGACCGCTCCTACGAGCAGTACTTC
>.|.|TRBJ2-1|TRBV10-3
CAISDLGKQVTNEQFF
TGTGCCATCAGTGACTTGGGGAAACAGGTCACCAATGAGCAGTTCTTC
>TRBD2|.|TRBJ2-5|TRBV12-3/TRBV12-4
CASSFEAGGKETQYF
TGTGCCAGCAGTTTTGAAGCGGGGGGGAAAGAGACCCAGTACTTC
>.|few|TRBJ2-1|TRBV7-6
CASSLGLWGNEQFF
TGTGCCAGCTCCTTGGGTCTCTGGGGGAATGAGCAGTTCTTC
>TRBD2|few|TRBJ2-7|TRBV5-5
CASSLGLAGEWEQYF
TGTGCCAGCAGCTTGGGACTAGCGGGAGAGTGGGAGCAGTACTTC
>TRBD2|few|TRBJ2-5|TRBV5-1
CASTSGVGETQYF
TGCGCCAGCACTAGCGGGGTTGGAGAGACCCAGTACTTC
>TRBD1|.|TRBJ1-4|TRBV5-1
CASRQQGLGEKLFF
TGCGCCAGCAGGCAACAGGGGCTGGGGGAAAAACTGTTTTTT
>.|.|TRBJ2-5|TRBV3-1
CASSQEERHGTQYF
TGTGCCAGCAGCCAAGAGGAACGCCACGGGACCCAGTACTTC
>.|once|TRBJ1-1|TRBV5-1
CASRGVRNTEAFF
TGCGCCAGCAGGGGCGTGAGGAACACTGAAGCTTTCTTT
>.|.|TRBJ1-5|TRBV27
CASSKPDQPQHF
TGTGCCAGCAGTAAGCCCGATCAGCCCCAGCATTTT
>.|.|TRBJ1-1|TRBV5-1
CASSPTGSSRMNTEAFF
TGCGCCAGCAGCCCTACGGGGAGTTCCCGCATGAACACTGAAGCTTTCTTT
>TRBD1|.|TRBJ2-1|TRBV5-1
CASRQAYRGGNEQFF
TGCGCCAGCAGACAAGCATACAGGGGTGGGAATGAGCAGTTCTTC
>.|many|TRBJ2-1|TRBV9
CASSVPAPGNEQFF
TGTGCCAGCAGCGTACCAGCTCCGGGGAATGAGCAGTTCTTC
>.|.|TRBJ2-7|TRBV29-1
CSVEGGTLYNEQYF
TGCAGCGTTGAAGGAGGGACACTCTACAATGAGCAGTACTTC
>.|.|TRBJ1-1|TRBV20-1
CSARTHTEAFF
TGCAGTGCTAGGACGCACACTGAAGCTTTCTTT
>.|.|TRBJ1-4|TRBV7-9
CVSSSRAEEKLFF
TGTGTCAGCAGCTCACGGGCGGAGGAAAAACTGTTTTTT
>.|.|TRBJ1-5|TRBV2
CASNGWGGNQPQHF
TGTGCCAGCAACGGCTGGGGGGGCAATCAGCCCCAGCATTTT
>TRBD2|.|TRBJ2-1|TRBV12-3/TRBV12-4
CASSGDGGSFNEQFF
TGTGCCAGCAGTGGGGACGGGGGGAGCTTCAATGAGCAGTTCTTC
>.|few|TRBJ2-1|TRBV7-8
CASSSLRLSAVLDEQFF
TGTGCCAGCAGCTCCTTGCGTTTGTCAGCGGTGTTAGATGAGCAGTTCTTC
>.|many|TRBJ2-1|TRBV12-3/TRBV12-4
CASSYRTTGYNEQFF
TGTGCCAGCAGTTACCGGACTACGGGCTACAATGAGCAGTTCTTC
>TRBD1|many|TRBJ2-7|TRBV7-2
CASSTRTGSSYEQYF
TGTGCCAGCAGCACCCGGACAGGCAGCTCCTACGAGCAGTACTTC
>.|many|TRBJ2-1|TRBV5-1
CASSLGLVDEQFF
TGCGCCAGCAGCTTGGGACTAGTCGATGAGCAGTTCTTC
>.|many|TRBJ2-2|TRBV5-5
CASSLGPGELFF
TGTGCCAGCAGTCTCGGTCCCGGGGAGCTGTTTTTT
>.|.|TRBJ1-2|TRBV25-1
CASSELRQRYGYTF
TGTGCCAGCAGTGAATTGAGGCAGCGCTATGGCTACACCTTC
>TRBD2|few|TRBJ2-1|TRBV6-5
CASSPTSGGATGQFF
TGTGCCAGCAGTCCTACTAGCGGGGGGGCCACCGGGCAGTTCTTC
>TRBD1|.|TRBJ2-1|TRBV7-2
CASMSGTGHNEQFF
TGTGCCAGCATGTCAGGGACAGGGCACAATGAGCAGTTCTTC
>.|.|TRBJ2-1|TRBV12-5
CASAPSGNHNEQFF
TGTGCTAGTGCGCCGAGCGGCAACCACAATGAGCAGTTCTTC
>.|few|TRBJ1-2|TRBV15
CATSRDRGGGYGYTF
TGTGCCACCAGCAGAGACAGGGGCGGTGGCTATGGCTACACCTTC
>TRBD2|.|TRBJ2-1|TRBV7-9
CASCRLAGGPNEQFF
TGTGCCAGCTGCCGACTAGCGGGAGGGCCGAATGAGCAGTTCTTC
>TRBD2|.|TRBJ2-3|TRBV29-1
CSAGRGGAGDTQYF
TGCAGCGCCGGACGGGGGGGGGCCGGAGATACGCAGTATTTT
>.|.|TRBJ1-1|TRBV29-1
CVVANTEAFF
TGCGTCGTGGCGAACACTGAAGCTTTCTTT
>TRBD2|many|TRBJ2-5|TRBV29-1
CSVIRLAGGMPQETQYF
TGCAGCGTCATTCGACTAGCGGGAGGGATGCCCCAAGAGACCCAGTACTTC
>.|.|TRBJ1-4|TRBV5-1
CASGRGGTTNEKLFF
TGCGCCAGCGGACGAGGGGGGACAACTAATGAAAAACTGTTTTTT
>.|few|TRBJ2-1|TRBV5-1
CASRDSLANNEQFF
TGCGCCAGCAGGGATAGCCTCGCAAACAATGAGCAGTTCTTC
>.|.|TRBJ2-5|TRBV24-1
CATSGPTAVYGVTQYF
TGTGCCACCAGTGGCCCGACGGCCGTCTACGGAGTGACCCAGTACTTC
>TRBD1|.|TRBJ1-5|TRBV12-3/TRBV12-4
CASSPQTGGPNQPQHF
TGTGCCAGCAGCCCACAAACAGGGGGCCCCAATCAGCCCCAGCATTTT
>.|few|TRBJ2-7|TRBV7-3
CASSLTGDGYNEQYF
TGTGCCAGCAGCTTAACTGGGGACGGTTACAATGAGCAGTACTTC
>.|few|TRBJ1-6|TRBV15
CATSRTASSYNSPLHF
TGTGCCACCAGCAGGACTGCGAGCTCCTATAATTCACCCCTCCACTTT